These 14 T cell receptor beta chains were sequenced from one sample in a study of CXCR3-negative and CXCR3-positive naive CD8 T cells. The TRB cDNA libraries were prepared by 5' RACE with UMI labels. TCRdb reanalyzed the 5' RACE reads and collapses them to one entry per CDR3 protein, without DNA. This table lists tens of thousands of distinct CDR3 sequences. What was sequenced was naive CXCR3- CD8+ T cells from blood. Subset meaning: CD45RO-CCR7+CD27+CD95- naive CD8+ T cells lacking CXCR3 (TNR3-). The receptors here all came from a human donor in good health. Some clones in this sample may be carry-over from other donors' samples.

The chain uses TRBV15 and TRBJ2-7; TCRdb returns TRBD2, unconfirmable since there is no DNA. The CDR3 totals 15 residues. Germline V lookup: CDR1 LNHNV, CDR2 YYDKDF (reference sequence). The CDR3 loop reads CATSRGTSESYEQYF.

The rearrangement links TRBV29-1 to TRBJ1-1. The CDR3 has 12 amino acids. Germline V gene lookup returns CDR1 SQVTM and CDR2 ANQGSEA. CDR3 loop: CSVDWGGTEAFF.

By frequency, this clonotype is medium-sized. V gene TRBV11-3 combines with J gene TRBJ2-7; TCRdb selects TRBD1, and the lack of DNA leaves this call unchecked. This CDR3 is built from 13 residues. CDR1 SGHNT and CDR2 YENEEA come from the germline V gene. This CDR3 is CASSQGHSYEQYF.

The chain is built from TRBV7-2 and TRBJ1-5; TCRdb gives TRBD1 as the D gene, but with no DNA this cannot be confirmed. CDR3 length: 14 residues. CDR1 SGHTA and CDR2 FQGNSA come from the germline V gene. The CDR3 loop reads CASSWGDGNQPQHF.

J is TRBJ2-7 and V is TRBV5-8; TCRdb calls TRBD2, which cannot be checked without DNA. The CDR3 is 14 amino acids. Germline V gene sequence: CDR1 SGHTS, CDR2 YDEGEE. The CDR3 loop is CASSFPAGGYEQYF.

The chain joins TRBV4-1 to TRBJ1-1. Looked up from germline, CDR1 is MGHRA and CDR2 is YSYEKL. The CDR3 contains 13 residues. The CDR3 reads CASSQVRVTEAFF.

The genes are TRBV20-1 and TRBJ1-2; absent DNA, TCRdb's TRBD1 call cannot be checked. CDR3 length: 15 residues. Germline V lookup: CDR1 DFQATT, CDR2 SNEGSKA (reference sequence). This chain's CDR3 is CSAREFGTGGYGYTF.

The V gene is TRBV5-5, the J gene TRBJ2-6; TCRdb indicates TRBD1, and absent DNA this call remains unverified. The CDR3 is 18 amino acids. CDR1 is SGHKS, CDR2 YYEKEE, per germline (reference sequence). CDR3 amino acids: CASSPRGSLSSGANVLTF.

The chain links TRBV20-1 to TRBJ2-1; TCRdb names TRBD2, which stays unverified in the absence of DNA. The CDR3 is made up of 14 amino acids. Per the germline V gene, CDR1 is DFQATT and CDR2 is SNEGSKA (reference sequence). The CDR3 is CSAREAGLYNEQFF.

The chain joins TRBV28 to TRBJ1-5. The CDR3 sequence is 14 residues long. CDR1 and CDR2 (germline): MDHEN, SYDVKM. The CDR3: CASSPARGNQPQHF.

V and J are TRBV14 and TRBJ1-2. The germline gives CDR1 SGHDN, CDR2 FVKESK. This CDR3 contains 17 residues. The CDR3 loop is CASSQVAGPYQGSGYTF.

This sequence joins TRBV7-9 and TRBJ2-5; the D gene TCRdb calls, TRBD2, cannot be checked with no DNA. The CDR3 consists of 14 residues. Germline V lookup: CDR1 SEHNR, CDR2 FQNEAQ (reference sequence). The CDR3 loop is CASSSRRGGETQYF.

This chain connects TRBV12-3 or TRBV12-4 to TRBJ1-1. The CDR3 extends over 12 amino acids. The CDR3 spells CASSLGKTEAFF.

The chain couples TRBV7-9 to TRBJ2-1; TCRdb picks TRBD1, but there is no DNA to check that call. Germline V gene lookup returns CDR1 SEHNR and CDR2 FQNEAQ (reference sequence). The CDR3 runs to 15 residues. CDR3 sequence reads: CASSARDRGYNEQFF.